A selection of T cell receptor beta chains follows, all from one sample in a study of shared T cell receptors in the human thymus. Data came from immunoSEQ multiplex PCR; TCRdb stores just in-frame clones and leaves some out. The table includes 700,000 or so clones, roughly 85% detected once. The sample also formed part of further work on human thymus T cells.

The sample consisted of thymocytes. These receptors all come from a girl under three years old with a congenital heart defect. Each CDR3 is given with its conserved first and last residue. A D gene is named only where the DNA matches it firmly. The listing skips clone size in some rows; elsewhere it reads once, few, many or a size class.

D,V,size,J,DNA,CDR3
.,TRBV15,.,TRBJ1-4,TGTGCCACCAGCAGAGGTCCCGGTATCCGGGGGAATGAAAAACTGTTTTTT,CATSRGPGIRGNEKLFF
.,TRBV18,once,TRBJ2-3,TGTGCCAGCTCACCCGGCACAGATACGCAGTATTTT,CASSPGTDTQYF
.,TRBV29-1,.,TRBJ2-5,TGCAGCGTCGCCCCGACAGGTAGTAGAGAGACCCAGTACTTC,CSVAPTGSRETQYF
.,TRBV7-9,.,TRBJ1-1,TGTGCCAGCAGCTACAAAGGGGGCACTGAAGCTTTCTTT,CASSYKGGTEAFF
.,TRBV9,.,TRBJ1-2,TGTGCCAGCAGCGTAGTAAGGGGTGGCTACACCTTC,CASSVVRGGYTF
.,TRBV5-1,.,TRBJ2-7,TGCGCCAGCAGGCCAGGGCCATCGATGAGGCACGAGCAGTACTTC,CASRPGPSMRHEQYF
TRBD2,TRBV7-9,.,TRBJ2-5,TGTGCCAGCAGCTCGGGACTAGTGGAAGAGACCCAGTACTTC,CASSSGLVEETQYF
.,TRBV2,.,TRBJ1-5,TGTGCCAGCGGGGCCGATCAGCCCCAGCATTTT,CASGADQPQHF
.,TRBV2,.,TRBJ1-2,TGTGCCAGCAGTGGAGTAGGGGGAGGCTACACCTTC,CASSGVGGGYTF
.,TRBV5-1,.,TRBJ2-2,TGCGCCAGCAGCTGGGGACCCGACCGGCTAGCGAGGACCGGGGAGCTGTTTTTT,CASSWGPDRLARTGELFF
.,TRBV5-6,.,TRBJ1-2,TGTGCCAGCAGCCTAGAGGGAAGGGATTATGGCTACACCTTC,CASSLEGRDYGYTF
TRBD2,TRBV7-7,.,TRBJ2-1,TGTGCTAGCAGCTTAGTGGCGGCGGGGGGACCCAATGAGCAGTTCTTC,CASSLVAAGGPNEQFF
.,TRBV27,.,TRBJ2-4,TGTGCCAGCAGTTGGGGCGGTTTAGCCAAAAACATTCAGTACTTC,CASSWGGLAKNIQYF
.,TRBV2,.,TRBJ2-5,TGTGCCAGCTCCGAGCGGGTACAAGAGACCCAGTACTTC,CASSERVQETQYF
TRBD1,TRBV29-1,.,TRBJ2-7,TGCAGCGTACTGACCGGGACAGGACCATACGAGCAGTACTTC,CSVLTGTGPYEQYF
.,TRBV7-2,.,TRBJ2-2,TGTGCCAGCTCACCCCGAGGCCCTGGAAATACCGGGGAGCTGTTTTTT,CASSPRGPGNTGELFF
.,TRBV7-2,few,TRBJ1-1,TGTGCCAGCAGCTTAGGTAGGAACACTGAAGCTTTCTTT,CASSLGRNTEAFF
.,TRBV7-2,.,TRBJ2-3,TGTGCCAGCAGCCCAGGGGTGGCACTAATTGATACGCAGTATTTT,CASSPGVALIDTQYF
.,TRBV5-6,.,TRBJ1-2,TGTGCCAGCAGCTTGGCTCGCAGGGTCTATGGCTACACCTTC,CASSLARRVYGYTF
TRBD2,TRBV14,.,TRBJ2-2,TGTGCCAGCAGCCGACGGAGCGGGGGGGATCCCGGGGAGCTGTTTTTT,CASSRRSGGDPGELFF
.,TRBV19,.,TRBJ1-3,TGTGCCAGTAGTTACCCCTTTCGACAGCACAACCGTAGCTCTGGAAACACCATATATTTT,CASSYPFRQHNRSSGNTIYF
.,TRBV30,.,TRBJ1-3,TGTGCCTGGAGTTACAGGGACTCTGGAAACACCATATATTTT,CAWSYRDSGNTIYF
.,TRBV21-1,few,TRBJ1-2,TGTGCCAGCAGCAGGGCAGAGACCTGCTATGGCTACACCTTC,CASSRAETCYGYTF
.,TRBV5-1,.,TRBJ2-3,TGCGCCAGCAGCCGGCAGGGACATAGCACAGATACGCAGTATTTT,CASSRQGHSTDTQYF
TRBD2,TRBV10-1,.,TRBJ2-1,TGCGCCAGCGCCGCGGGTCAGCGGGGGGCCGGATCGAAATACAATGAGCAGTTCTTC,CASAAGQRGAGSKYNEQFF
.,TRBV10-3,.,TRBJ1-2,TGTGCCATCAGTGCTTTGAGTAAATATGGCTACACCTTC,CAISALSKYGYTF
.,TRBV6-5,.,TRBJ1-1,TGTGCCAGCAGTTCCAGGGTGATGAGCACTGAAGCTTTCTTT,CASSSRVMSTEAFF
.,TRBV5-4,.,TRBJ1-2,TGTGCCAGCAGCTTTTCTAGCTATGGCTACACCTTC,CASSFSSYGYTF
TRBD1,TRBV5-6,.,TRBJ1-6,TGTGCCAGCAGCCGGACAGGGTCGAATTCACCCCTCCACTTT,CASSRTGSNSPLHF
TRBD2,TRBV11-3,.,TRBJ2-3,TGTGCCAGCAGCTCCTCTTCTAGCGGGGGCCCCAGGGTGACAGATACGCAGTATTTT,CASSSSSSGGPRVTDTQYF
.,TRBV7-2,.,TRBJ2-5,TGTGCCAGCAGCCCAACCGAGAGCGGGTCCGTTTTTCGTTGGGCCCAGTACTTC,CASSPTESGSVFRWAQYF
.,TRBV6-5,.,TRBJ2-7,TGTGCCAGCAGTTTCAACAGAGATACCTACGAGCAGTACTTC,CASSFNRDTYEQYF
.,TRBV5-4,.,TRBJ1-1,TGTGCCAGCAGCTTGGGCCGGGGACACCTGCCAAAAAACACTGAAGCTTTCTTT,CASSLGRGHLPKNTEAFF
.,TRBV29-1,.,TRBJ1-1,TGCAGAGTCCAAGGGGGTCAGTCTCTGACTGGGACTGAAGCTTTCTTT,CRVQGGQSLTGTEAFF
TRBD1,TRBV10-2,few,TRBJ2-2,TGCGCCAGCAGTGTGAACAGGGGACCGAACACCGGGGAGCTGTTTTTT,CASSVNRGPNTGELFF
.,TRBV9,.,TRBJ1-4,TGTGCCAGCAGCGTAGCCGCAGGAACTACTAATGAAAAACTGTTTTTT,CASSVAAGTTNEKLFF
.,TRBV6-6,.,TRBJ2-1,TGTGCCAGCAGTTATATGGGAGTTGAGCAGTTCTTC,CASSYMGVEQFF
.,TRBV5-6,.,TRBJ1-2,TGTGCCAGCAGCTTTATCCTATCCTATGGCTACACCTTC,CASSFILSYGYTF